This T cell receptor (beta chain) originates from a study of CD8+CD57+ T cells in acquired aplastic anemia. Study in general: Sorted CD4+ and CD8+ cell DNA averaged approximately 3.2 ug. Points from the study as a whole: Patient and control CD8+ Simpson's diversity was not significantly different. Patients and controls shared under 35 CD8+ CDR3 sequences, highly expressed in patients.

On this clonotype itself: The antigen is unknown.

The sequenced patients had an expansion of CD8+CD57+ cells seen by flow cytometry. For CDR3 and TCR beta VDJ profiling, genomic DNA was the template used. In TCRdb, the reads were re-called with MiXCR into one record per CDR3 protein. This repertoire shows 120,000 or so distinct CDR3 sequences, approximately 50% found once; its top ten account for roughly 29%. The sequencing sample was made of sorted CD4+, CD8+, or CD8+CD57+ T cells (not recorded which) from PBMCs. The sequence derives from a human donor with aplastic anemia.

CDR3 DNA sequence: TGTGCCATCACCCGGGACAGGTCCTATGGCTACACCTTC. Translation: CAITRDRSYGYTF. The genes are TRBV10-3 and TRBJ1-2; 8 positions match TRBD1. Germline V gives CDR1 ENHRY, CDR2 SYGVKD. This CDR3 has 13 amino acids. Trimming cost V 7 bases and J 4 bases; bases outside gene matches: 5.